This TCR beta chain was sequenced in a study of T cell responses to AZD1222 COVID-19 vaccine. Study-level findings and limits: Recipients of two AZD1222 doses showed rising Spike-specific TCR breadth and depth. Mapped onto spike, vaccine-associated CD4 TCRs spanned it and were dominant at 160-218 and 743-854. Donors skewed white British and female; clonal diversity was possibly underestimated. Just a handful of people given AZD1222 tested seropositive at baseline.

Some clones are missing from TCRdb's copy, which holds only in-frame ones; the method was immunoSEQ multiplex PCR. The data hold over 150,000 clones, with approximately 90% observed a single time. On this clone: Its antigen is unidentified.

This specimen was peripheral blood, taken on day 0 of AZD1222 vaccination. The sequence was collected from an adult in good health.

The CDR3 spells CASSSLVGGAEAFF. CDR3 in DNA: TGTGCCAGCAGTTCACTAGTAGGGGGGGCTGAAGCTTTCTTT. V gene TRBV27 combines with J gene TRBJ1-1; a possible D gene is TRBD1 (6 bases). This CDR3 has 14 residues. Looked up from germline, CDR1 is MNHEY and CDR2 is SMNVEV (reference sequence). The V end lost 4 bases, the J end lost 6 bases, and 15 bases lay between the germline ends.